The clone carrying this T cell receptor (beta chain) was recorded at least ten times. Its antigen remains unidentified. In TCRdb, the 5' RACE reads were re-called with MiXCR into one record per CDR3 protein. The data contain tens of thousands of distinct CDR3 sequences, about 3.8% of them singletons. The data belong to a study of early T cells in non-severe SARS-CoV-2 infection. Study-level information: Chains were not paired, and sequencing was done on bulk RNA from unsorted whole blood. General study findings and limits: Matching results from VDJdb favored anti-spike CD8 responses, leaving private and CD4 specificities undetected.

The ends lost 6 bases at V and 0 bases at J; junction bases unmatched: 19. CDR1 ENHRY and CDR2 SYGVKD come from the germline V gene. This CDR3 spans 20 amino acids. The J gene is TRBJ2-1, the V gene TRBV10-3; 8 positions agree with TRBD2. This clonotype originated in an adult who was a healthcare worker with PCR-confirmed SARS-CoV-2 infection or an uninfected control (not recorded which). Source material: whole blood. This CDR3 is CAISQIPSNSGEGSYNEQFF. DNA for the CDR3: TGTGCCATCAGCCAGATCCCCTCTAATAGCGGGGAGGGCTCCTACAATGAGCAGTTCTTC.